These T cell receptor beta chains were read from a single sample in a study of blood T cell repertoires in COVID-19. Only in-frame clones appear in the TCRdb table, and some are missing; sequencing was by immunoSEQ multiplex PCR. The data show approximately 230,000 clones, almost 90% seen once. The source material was peripheral blood. Source of these receptors: a man older than 75 with acute or convalescent COVID-19. CDR3s include the opening cysteine and the closing phenylalanine or tryptophan. The D gene is left open where the match is weak. Not all rows give a size; the values are once, few, many and, for expanded clones, a class.

>TRBD1|TRBV28|TRBJ2-7|NA
CASSLGSTGGKYEQYF
TGTGCCAGCAGTTTAGGGTCGACAGGGGGCAAGTACGAGCAGTACTTC
>TRBD2|TRBV9|TRBJ2-7|NA
CASSPPLASGRYEQYF
TGTGCCAGCAGCCCCCCGTTGGCTAGCGGTAGGTACGAGCAGTACTTC
>TRBD1|TRBV4-3|TRBJ1-2|NA
CASSHPGTGLGYTF
TGCGCCAGCAGCCATCCCGGGACAGGGCTTGGCTACACCTTC
>TRBD2|TRBV27|TRBJ2-5|NA
CASSPSASGSFKTQYF
TGTGCCAGCAGTCCCTCCGCTAGCGGGAGTTTCAAGACCCAGTACTTC
>NA|TRBV4-3|TRBJ1-1|NA
CASSQQGLNTEAFF
TGCGCCAGCAGCCAACAGGGCTTAAACACTGAAGCTTTCTTT
>TRBD2|TRBV5-1|TRBJ2-5|NA
CASSLDGGGRSTETQYF
TGCGCCAGCAGCTTGGATGGCGGCGGGAGAAGTACAGAGACCCAGTACTTC
>TRBD2|TRBV5-1|TRBJ2-1|NA
CASSFGTSGTNEQFF
TGCGCCAGCAGCTTCGGGACTAGCGGGACTAATGAGCAGTTCTTC
>TRBD1|TRBV4-3|TRBJ1-1|once
CASRGQGGNTEAFF
TGCGCCAGCAGGGGACAGGGAGGGAACACTGAAGCTTTCTTT
>TRBD2|TRBV6-2/TRBV6-3|TRBJ2-5|NA
CASSYSGAGSGTQYF
TGTGCCAGCAGTTACTCGGGAGCGGGGTCGGGGACCCAGTACTTC
>NA|TRBV7-2|TRBJ1-2|NA
CASSPRSVTGYVGQHGYTF
TGTGCCAGCAGCCCCCGAAGCGTGACAGGTTACGTTGGGCAACATGGCTACACCTTC
>NA|TRBV18|TRBJ2-5|NA
CASSDSQVRETQYF
TGTGCCAGCTCAGATTCTCAGGTTCGAGAGACCCAGTACTTC
>NA|TRBV29-1|TRBJ1-2|NA
CSANRGIGYGYTF
TGCAGCGCCAACCGGGGGATTGGCTATGGCTACACCTTC
>TRBD1|TRBV7-9|TRBJ1-6|NA
CASSPDRGNNSPLHF
TGTGCCAGCAGCCCCGACAGGGGGAATAATTCACCCCTCCACTTT
>TRBD2|TRBV13|TRBJ2-7|NA
CASSHGGDSSYEQYF
TGTGCCAGCAGCCACGGGGGGGACTCCTCCTACGAGCAGTACTTC
>NA|TRBV6-5|TRBJ2-7|few
CASSYSRRGGEQYF
TGTGCCAGCAGTTACTCGAGGAGGGGTGGGGAGCAGTACTTC
>TRBD1|TRBV5-4|TRBJ1-2|NA
CASRPGGQGGNYGYTF
TGTGCCAGCAGGCCTGGTGGACAGGGTGGTAACTATGGCTACACCTTC
>NA|TRBV28|TRBJ2-3|NA
CASKTGSGGTDTQYF
TGTGCCAGCAAGACAGGGTCGGGAGGCACAGATACGCAGTATTTT
>NA|TRBV7-3|TRBJ2-1|NA
CASSLVASGNEQFF
TGTGCCAGCAGCTTAGTTGCGTCGGGGAATGAGCAGTTCTTC
>NA|TRBV6-5|TRBJ1-5|NA
CASRLRNQPQHF
TGTGCCAGCAGATTGAGAAATCAGCCCCAGCATTTT
>NA|TRBV19|TRBJ1-5|NA
CASSGQPLYSNQPQHF
TGTGCCAGTAGTGGACAGCCACTTTATAGCAATCAGCCCCAGCATTTT
>TRBD1|TRBV19|TRBJ2-1|NA
CASNSDRDVYNEQFF
TGTGCCAGTAATTCCGACAGGGATGTTTACAATGAGCAGTTCTTC
>NA|TRBV6-4|TRBJ1-1|few
CATTKGGDTEAFF
TGTGCCACCACCAAAGGGGGGGACACTGAAGCTTTCTTT
>TRBD1|TRBV14|TRBJ2-7|NA
CASSRRGGTGGSYEQYF
TGTGCCAGCAGCCGCCGAGGAGGGACAGGGGGGTCCTACGAGCAGTACTTC
>TRBD2|TRBV6-5|TRBJ2-5|NA
CASSFQAGAQETQYF
TGTGCCAGCAGTTTCCAAGCGGGAGCCCAAGAGACCCAGTACTTC
>NA|TRBV13|TRBJ1-3|NA
CASSDDSGLGNTIYF
TGTGCCAGCAGCGACGACAGTGGCCTCGGAAACACCATATATTTT
>NA|TRBV6-2/TRBV6-3|TRBJ1-1|NA
CASSYIRTAGTEAFF
TGTGCCAGCAGTTACATTCGAACGGCCGGGACTGAAGCTTTCTTT
>TRBD2|TRBV5-5|TRBJ2-3|NA
CASSLGGGGGTDTQYF
TGTGCCAGCAGCTTGGGAGGCGGGGGGGGCACAGATACGCAGTATTTT
>NA|TRBV14|TRBJ1-1|NA
CASSPGLENTEAFF
TGTGCCAGCAGCCCGGGACTGGAGAACACTGAAGCTTTCTTT
>NA|TRBV29-1|TRBJ1-1|NA
CSVVGELNTEAFF
TGCAGCGTCGTAGGGGAATTGAACACTGAAGCTTTCTTT
>TRBD1|TRBV5-1|TRBJ1-2|NA
CASSLEQGARGYTF
TGCGCCAGCAGCTTGGAACAGGGGGCGCGTGGCTACACCTTC
>NA|TRBV5-5|TRBJ1-1|NA
CASSRGGGTEAFF
TGTGCCAGCAGCCGGGGAGGGGGTACTGAAGCTTTCTTT
>TRBD2|TRBV6-5|TRBJ2-1|NA
CASSYPGLAGKNEQFF
TGTGCCAGCAGTTACCCGGGACTAGCGGGAAAAAATGAGCAGTTCTTC
>NA|TRBV6-6|TRBJ1-2|NA
CASRDGNNYGYTF
TGTGCCAGCAGGGACGGGAATAACTATGGCTACACCTTC
>NA|TRBV6-2/TRBV6-3|TRBJ2-7|NA
CASSPGNRAYEQYF
TGTGCCAGCAGCCCCGGGAACAGGGCATACGAGCAGTACTTC
>TRBD1|TRBV6-2/TRBV6-3|TRBJ1-5|NA
CASSSRTGEILYSNQPQHF
TGTGCCAGCAGTTCCCGGACAGGGGAAATTTTGTATAGCAATCAGCCCCAGCATTTT
>TRBD1|TRBV6-5|TRBJ2-7|few
CASIGGRGPSYEQYF
TGTGCCAGCATAGGGGGCCGCGGTCCTTCCTACGAGCAGTACTTC
>TRBD1|TRBV7-2|TRBJ2-2|NA
CASRSQGNTNTGELFF
TGTGCCAGCAGGTCACAGGGGAACACGAACACCGGGGAGCTGTTTTTT
>NA|TRBV5-1|TRBJ2-2|NA
CASSLSQGLTGELFF
TGCGCCAGCAGCTTGAGCCAGGGACTCACCGGGGAGCTGTTTTTT
>NA|TRBV7-2|TRBJ1-6|NA
CASSHLGEVAFSPLHF
TGTGCCAGCAGCCACCTCGGAGAGGTTGCGTTTTCACCCCTCCACTTT
>TRBD2|TRBV4-2|TRBJ2-1|NA
CASSQDRLAGINEQFF
TGTGCCAGCAGCCAAGACAGACTAGCGGGAATAAATGAGCAGTTCTTC
>NA|TRBV28|TRBJ1-6|NA
CASSSPTQRGFF
TGTGCCAGCAGTTCACCCACACAACGTGGTTTTTTT
>TRBD1|TRBV6-1|TRBJ1-6|NA
CASSEVQGASPLHF
TGTGCCAGCAGTGAAGTTCAGGGGGCGTCACCCCTCCACTTT
>NA|TRBV3-1/TRBV3-2|TRBJ1-2|NA
CASSLTGLNYGYTF
TGTGCCAGCAGCCTGACAGGATTGAACTATGGCTACACCTTC
>TRBD2|TRBV5-1|TRBJ2-5|NA
CASSPISGGRETQYF
TGCGCCAGCAGCCCTATCAGCGGGGGTCGGGAGACCCAGTACTTC
>NA|TRBV18|TRBJ1-4|NA
CASSTEFNEKLFF
TGTGCCAGCTCAACAGAGTTTAATGAAAAACTGTTTTTT
>NA|TRBV7-9|TRBJ1-1|NA
CASSPLMGAGNTEAFF
TGTGCCAGCAGCCCTTTGATGGGGGCCGGGAACACTGAAGCTTTCTTT
>TRBD1|TRBV6-5|TRBJ2-2|NA
CASSNRDRGTGELFF
TGTGCCAGCAGTAACCGGGACAGGGGCACCGGGGAGCTGTTTTTT
>TRBD2|TRBV7-2|TRBJ2-5|NA
CASRIAGLETQYF
TGTGCCAGCAGGATAGCGGGACTGGAGACCCAGTACTTC
>NA|TRBV29-1|TRBJ2-7|NA
CSVGGRGEQYF
TGCAGCGTTGGGGGCAGGGGCGAGCAGTACTTC
>NA|TRBV6-4|TRBJ2-1|NA
CASSETFRSEQFF
TGTGCCAGCAGTGAAACGTTCCGTAGTGAGCAGTTCTTC
>TRBD2|TRBV6-2/TRBV6-3|TRBJ2-5|NA
CASSGGGETQYF
TGTGCCAGCAGCGGCGGGGGAGAGACCCAGTACTTC
>NA|TRBV7-8|TRBJ1-5|NA
CASSLEPGYSNQPQHF
TGTGCCAGCAGCTTAGAGCCGGGTTATAGCAATCAGCCCCAGCATTTT
>TRBD1|TRBV19|TRBJ2-5|NA
CASSGQGAGETQYF
TGTGCCAGTAGCGGACAGGGGGCGGGAGAGACCCAGTACTTC
>NA|TRBV5-6|TRBJ2-1|NA
CASSLMGGASYNEQFF
TGTGCCAGCAGCTTGATGGGGGGGGCCTCCTACAATGAGCAGTTCTTC